These 14 T cell receptor beta chains were sequenced from one sample in a study of shared clonotypes between healthy human individuals. The naive CD8 subset, CD45RO-negative cells positively selected for CCR7, excluded terminally differentiated effector memory CD45RA+ cells. The protocol was immunoSEQ multiplex PCR, while the TCRdb copy is restricted to in-frame clones and leaves out a portion. In the table there are around 2,000,000 clones, roughly 95% of which are singletons. Sequencing was done on a sample of naive CD8+ T cells sorted from blood. The receptors stem from a man younger than 35 in good health.

J is TRBJ2-5 and V is TRBV2; the D gene could be TRBD1 or TRBD2 (5 bases each). CDR1 and CDR2 from the germline V gene are SNHLY and FYNNEI. This CDR3 is built from 13 residues. V lost 4 bases and J lost 5, with 11 bases in between. The CDR3 DNA reads as TGTGCCAGCAGTGGCCCAGGGACGGAGACCCAGTACTTC. Encoded protein: CASSGPGTETQYF.

In its sample, this clone was seen a few times. The CDR3 bases are TGTGCCATCAGTGAGCCGGGACAGCGGCCTGAAGCTTTCTTT. Residues: CAISEPGQRPEAFF. This chain uses TRBV10-3 with TRBJ1-1, with 7 bases matching TRBD1. V shed 2 bases and J 6 bases; nucleotides not matched to a gene: 6. The CDR3 has 14 amino acids. The germline gives CDR1 ENHRY, CDR2 SYGVKD.

CDR3 nucleotide sequence: TGCAGCGTTGAATTCCTACTCGGGGGAGAAGGTCCCCACAATGAGCAGTTCTTC. Translation gives CSVEFLLGGEGPHNEQFF. V is TRBV29-1 and J is TRBJ2-1; weak D call: TRBD2 (6 bases). Germline V CDR1 and CDR2: SQVTM, ANQGSEA. The CDR3 is 18 residues long. V lost 2 bases to trimming and J lost 5 bases, with 25 bases between them.

For this clone: Other DNA sequences of this sample code for an identical CDR3. This chain links TRBV30 with TRBJ2-7; 7 bases fit TRBD2. CDR1 is GTSNPN and CDR2 is SVGIG in the germline V gene (reference sequence). With 2 bases clipped from V and 2 bases from J, the junction kept 3 bases outside the gene matches. The length of the CDR3 is 13 residues. CDR3 in DNA: TGTGCCTGGAGTCCGGGGGGTACCTACGAGCAGTACTTC. Protein: CAWSPGGTYEQYF.

The chain combines TRBV18 with TRBJ2-7; 10 bases are a match to TRBD1. From germline, CDR1 is KGHSH and CDR2 LQKENI. J lost 3 bases, V lost 3 bases, and 5 bases had no gene match. The CDR3 spans 15 residues. In DNA form, the CDR3 reads TGTGCCAGCTCACCCTCGGGACAGGGGAACTACGAGCAGTACTTC. Translated: CASSPSGQGNYEQYF.

J is TRBJ1-1 and V is TRBV12-5; D is undetermined. Germline assignment: CDR1 LGHNT and CDR2 FRNRAP. The CDR3 covers 13 residues. V lost 4 bases to trimming and J lost 7 bases, with 13 bases between them. The chain's CDR3 is CASGSDGVFEAFF. DNA of the CDR3: TGTGCTAGTGGTTCGGACGGAGTATTTGAAGCTTTCTTT.

Written as DNA, the CDR3 is TGTGCCAGCAGTTCCCTCGGACAGGTTTATATGAGTGTAGGTGAAAAACTGTTTTTT. Translation: CASSSLGQVYMSVGEKLFF. The chain employs TRBV28 and TRBJ1-4; 7 bases line up with TRBD1. V was pared by 4 bases and J by 7 bases, with 21 bases of the junction left unmatched. The CDR3 sequence is 19 residues long. Germline V gene sequence: CDR1 MDHEN, CDR2 SYDVKM.

The chain carries TRBV29-1 and TRBJ2-7; D call uncertain. Germline V gives CDR1 SQVTM, CDR2 ANQGSEA. This CDR3 has 12 amino acids. Deletions cut 3 bases from V and 0 bases from J, with 6 bases between. This CDR3 reads CSVESSSYEQYF. For the CDR3, the DNA is TGCAGCGTTGAGAGTAGCTCCTACGAGCAGTACTTC.

The V call is TRBV4-1, the J call TRBJ1-2; D is perhaps TRBD1 (5 bases). Germline V gene lookup returns CDR1 MGHRA and CDR2 YSYEKL. This CDR3 has 16 residues. V lost 4 bases and J 0 bases, leaving 15 bases between the germline ends. DNA of the CDR3: TGCGCCAGCAGCCCGTACGCAGGGACGGCTAACTATGGCTACACCTTC. The encoded protein is CASSPYAGTANYGYTF.

The V gene is TRBV30, the J gene TRBJ2-6; no clear D. Trimming shortened V by 0 bases and J by 0 bases, and 6 bases separated the two germline ends. Germline CDR1 reads GTSNPN; CDR2 reads SVGIG (reference sequence). This CDR3 comprises 15 residues. CDR3 nucleotides: TGTGCCTGGAGTGTACAACGCTCTGGGGCCAACGTCCTGACTTTC. Protein product: CAWSVQRSGANVLTF. Full variable domain (remainder filled in from reference TRBV30 and TRBJ2-6): SQTIHQWPATLVQPVGSPLSLECTVEGTSNPNLYWYRQAAGRGLQLLFYSVGIGQISSEVPQNLSASRPQDRQFILSSKKLLLSDSGFYLCAWSVQRSGANVLTFGAGSRLTVL.

This clone was detected only once. The CDR3, as DNA: TGTGCCAGCAGCCCACTCCAGGGAGGTAATCAGCCCCAGCATTTT. Encoded protein: CASSPLQGGNQPQHF. This rearrangement joins TRBV11-2 to TRBJ1-5; D is possibly TRBD1 (5 bases). This CDR3 is built from 15 residues. The V end lost 5 bases, the J end lost 4 bases, and 15 bases lay between the germline ends. CDR1 is SGHAT and CDR2 is FQNNGV in the germline V gene.

With respect to this clone: Other DNA sequences in this specimen translate into the identical CDR3. The V gene is TRBV5-6, the J gene TRBJ2-7, with D maybe TRBD1 (5 bases). The V gene's germline CDR1 is SGHDT and CDR2 YYEEEE. The CDR3 runs to 13 residues. V was cut by 5 bases and J by 3 bases, with 12 bases left in between. CDR3: CASSWAGNYEQYF. The CDR3 DNA sequence: TGTGCCAGCAGTTGGGCAGGGAACTACGAGCAGTACTTC.

The chain uses TRBV5-1 and TRBJ1-5; 8 nucleotides line up with TRBD1. J gave up 6 bases and V 4 bases, and 15 bases lay outside the gene matches. The CDR3 consists of 17 residues. Germline values: CDR1 SGHRS, CDR2 YFSETQ. The CDR3 DNA is TGCGCCAGCAGCGCCGGACCCTCAGGGGGCGGGGGTCAGCCCCAGCATTTT. Its translation is CASSAGPSGGGGQPQHF.

The V call is TRBV30, the J call TRBJ2-2, with D hard to call. Germline values: CDR1 GTSNPN, CDR2 SVGIG (reference sequence). The CDR3 extends over 13 amino acids. V was cut by 0 bases and J by 1 base, with 3 bases left in between. CDR3 loop: CAWSVRNTGELFF. As DNA, the CDR3 is TGTGCCTGGAGTGTTAGGAACACCGGGGAGCTGTTTTTT.